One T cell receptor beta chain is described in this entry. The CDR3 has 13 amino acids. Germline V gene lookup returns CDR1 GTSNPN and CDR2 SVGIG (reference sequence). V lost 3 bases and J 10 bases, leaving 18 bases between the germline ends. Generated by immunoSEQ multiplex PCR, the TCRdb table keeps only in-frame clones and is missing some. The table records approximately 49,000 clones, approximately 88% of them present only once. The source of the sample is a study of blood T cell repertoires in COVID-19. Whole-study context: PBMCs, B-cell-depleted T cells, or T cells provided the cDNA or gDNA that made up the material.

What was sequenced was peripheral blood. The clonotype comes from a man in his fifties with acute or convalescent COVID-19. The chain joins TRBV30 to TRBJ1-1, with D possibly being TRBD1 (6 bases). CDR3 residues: CAWRGHPPWVAFF. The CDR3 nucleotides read TGTGCCTGGAGGGGACATCCTCCCTGGGTAGCTTTCTTT. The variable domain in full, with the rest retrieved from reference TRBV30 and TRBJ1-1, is SQTIHQWPATLVQPVGSPLSLECTVEGTSNPNLYWYRQAAGRGLQLLFYSVGIGQISSEVPQNLSASRPQDRQFILSSKKLLLSDSGFYLCAWRGHPPWVAFFGQGTRLTVV.